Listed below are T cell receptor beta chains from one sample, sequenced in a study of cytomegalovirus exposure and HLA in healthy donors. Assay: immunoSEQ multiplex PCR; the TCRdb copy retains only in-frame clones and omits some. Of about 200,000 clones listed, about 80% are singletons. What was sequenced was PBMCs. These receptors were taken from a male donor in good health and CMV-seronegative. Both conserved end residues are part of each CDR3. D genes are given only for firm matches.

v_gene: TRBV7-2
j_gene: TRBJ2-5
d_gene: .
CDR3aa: CASSLRVRETQYF

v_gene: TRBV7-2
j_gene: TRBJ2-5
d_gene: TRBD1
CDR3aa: CASRRQGQETQYF

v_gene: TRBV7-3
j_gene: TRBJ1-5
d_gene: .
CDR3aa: CASSYQGNSNQPQHF

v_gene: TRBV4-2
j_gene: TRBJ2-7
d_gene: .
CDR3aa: CASARGKGVVSEQYF

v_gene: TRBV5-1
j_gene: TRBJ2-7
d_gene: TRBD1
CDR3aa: CASSREAGGYEQYF

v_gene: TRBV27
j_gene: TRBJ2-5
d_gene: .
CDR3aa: CASSLRRSETQYF

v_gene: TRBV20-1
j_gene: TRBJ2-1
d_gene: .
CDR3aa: CSARRVNEQFF

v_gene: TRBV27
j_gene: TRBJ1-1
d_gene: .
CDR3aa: CASSLSYRAVRAFF

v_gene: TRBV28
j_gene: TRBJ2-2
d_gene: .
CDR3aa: CARGRYTGELFF

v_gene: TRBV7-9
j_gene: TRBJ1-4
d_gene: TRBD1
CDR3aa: CSSSFSPRTGWNEKLFF

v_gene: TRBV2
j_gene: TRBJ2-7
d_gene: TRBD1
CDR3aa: CASSGATGTYEQYF

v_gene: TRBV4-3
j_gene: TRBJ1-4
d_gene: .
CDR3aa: CASSQDPRGTNEKLFF

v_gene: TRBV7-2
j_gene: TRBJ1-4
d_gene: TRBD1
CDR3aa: CASSSRTGDWRKLFF

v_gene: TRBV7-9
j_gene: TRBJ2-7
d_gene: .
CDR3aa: CASSPTGENYEQYF

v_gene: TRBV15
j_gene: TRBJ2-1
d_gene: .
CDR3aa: CATSSSPWASDFTHEQFF

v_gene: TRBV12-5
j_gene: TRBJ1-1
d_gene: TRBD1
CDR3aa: CASGLVLSGQVGSNTEAFF

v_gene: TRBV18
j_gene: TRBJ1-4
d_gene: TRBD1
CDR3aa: CASSPRGGFDEKLFF

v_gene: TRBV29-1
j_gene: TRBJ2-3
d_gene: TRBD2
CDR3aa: CSVLGWEGTTDTQYF

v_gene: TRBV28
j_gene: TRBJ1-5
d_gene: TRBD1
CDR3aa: CASILDRGLHQPQHF

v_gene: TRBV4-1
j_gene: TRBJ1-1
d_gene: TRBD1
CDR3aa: CASSQDGSQGVIESFF

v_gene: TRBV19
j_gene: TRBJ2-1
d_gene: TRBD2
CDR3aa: CASSIPRGGALVNEQFF

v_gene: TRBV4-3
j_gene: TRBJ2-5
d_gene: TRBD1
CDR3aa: CASSQERHGTGTQETQYF

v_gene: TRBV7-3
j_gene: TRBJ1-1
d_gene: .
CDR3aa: CASSFAGSEAFF

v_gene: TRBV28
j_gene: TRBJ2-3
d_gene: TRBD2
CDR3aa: CASTLSGRGDTQYF

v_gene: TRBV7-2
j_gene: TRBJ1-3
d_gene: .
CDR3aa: CASSLARGNTIYF

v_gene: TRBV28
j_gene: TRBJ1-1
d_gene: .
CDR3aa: CASGATKAFF

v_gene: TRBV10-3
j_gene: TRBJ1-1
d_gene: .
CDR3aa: CAIRQGPNTEAFF

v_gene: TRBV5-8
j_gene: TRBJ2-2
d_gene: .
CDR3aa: CASSLEGGRANTGELFF

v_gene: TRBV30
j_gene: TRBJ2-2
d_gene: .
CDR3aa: CAWSVRGNTGELFF

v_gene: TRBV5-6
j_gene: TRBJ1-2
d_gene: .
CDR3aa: CASSLGQGIQYYGYTF

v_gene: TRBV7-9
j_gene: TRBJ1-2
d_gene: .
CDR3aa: CASSLLDRNYGYTF

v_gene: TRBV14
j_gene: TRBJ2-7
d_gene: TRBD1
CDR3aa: CASSQGQGWNEQYF

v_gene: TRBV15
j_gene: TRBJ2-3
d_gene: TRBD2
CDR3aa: CATSRGLAGDSTDTQYF

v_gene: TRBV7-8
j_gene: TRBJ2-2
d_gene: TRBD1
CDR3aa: CASSPGQGSTGELFF

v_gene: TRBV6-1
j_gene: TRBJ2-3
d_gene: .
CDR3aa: CASYFGTDTQYF

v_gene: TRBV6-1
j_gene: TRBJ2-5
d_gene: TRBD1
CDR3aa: CATGPGTVQETQYF

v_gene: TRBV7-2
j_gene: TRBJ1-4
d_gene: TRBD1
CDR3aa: CASSPDRGANEKLFF

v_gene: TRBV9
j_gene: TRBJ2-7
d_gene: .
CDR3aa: CASSVDGSASYEQYF

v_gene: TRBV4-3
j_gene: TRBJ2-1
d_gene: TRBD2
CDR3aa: CASSPSGGAGSYNEQFF

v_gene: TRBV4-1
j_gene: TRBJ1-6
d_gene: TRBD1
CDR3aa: CASSQDPGQNYNSPLHF

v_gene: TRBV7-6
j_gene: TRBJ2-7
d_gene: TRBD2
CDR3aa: CASSPRGVGTYEQYF

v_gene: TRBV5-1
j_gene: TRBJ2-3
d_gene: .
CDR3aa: CASSSRKRDDTQYF

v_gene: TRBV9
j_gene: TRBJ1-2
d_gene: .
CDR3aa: CASSANPRELYGYTF

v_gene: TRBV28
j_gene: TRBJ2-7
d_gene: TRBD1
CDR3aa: CASSSSGTGPYEQYF

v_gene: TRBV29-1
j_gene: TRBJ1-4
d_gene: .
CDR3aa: CSVETTGSNEKLFF

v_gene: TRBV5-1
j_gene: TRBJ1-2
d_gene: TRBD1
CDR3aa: CASSMGTGANYGYTF

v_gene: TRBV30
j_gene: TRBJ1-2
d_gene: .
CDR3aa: CAWSLSRQREGSNYGYTF

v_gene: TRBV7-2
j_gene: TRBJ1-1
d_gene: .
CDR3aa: CASSFNQDTEAFF

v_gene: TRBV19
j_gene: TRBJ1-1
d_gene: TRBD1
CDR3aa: CASSIGQGWMNTEAFF

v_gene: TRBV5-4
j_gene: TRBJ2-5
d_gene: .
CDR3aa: CASSLDPGGAAQYF

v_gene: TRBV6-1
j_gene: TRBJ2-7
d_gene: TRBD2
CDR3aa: CASGAGGYEQYF